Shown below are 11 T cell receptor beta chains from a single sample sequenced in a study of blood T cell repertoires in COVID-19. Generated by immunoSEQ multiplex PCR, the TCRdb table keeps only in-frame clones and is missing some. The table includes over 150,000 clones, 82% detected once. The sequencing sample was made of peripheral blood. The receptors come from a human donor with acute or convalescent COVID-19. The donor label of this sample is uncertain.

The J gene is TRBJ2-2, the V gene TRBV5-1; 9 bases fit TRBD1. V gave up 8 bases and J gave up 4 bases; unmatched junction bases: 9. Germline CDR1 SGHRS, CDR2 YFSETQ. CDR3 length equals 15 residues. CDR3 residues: CASRPETGGTGELFF. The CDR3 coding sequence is TGCGCCAGTAGACCCGAGACAGGGGGCACCGGGGAGCTGTTTTTT.

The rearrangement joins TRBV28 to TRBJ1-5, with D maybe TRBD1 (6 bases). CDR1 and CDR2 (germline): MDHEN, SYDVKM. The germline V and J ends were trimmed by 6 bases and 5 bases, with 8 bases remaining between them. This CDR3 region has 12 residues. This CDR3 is CASRRQDQPQHF. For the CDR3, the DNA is TGTGCCAGCAGACGACAGGATCAGCCCCAGCATTTT.

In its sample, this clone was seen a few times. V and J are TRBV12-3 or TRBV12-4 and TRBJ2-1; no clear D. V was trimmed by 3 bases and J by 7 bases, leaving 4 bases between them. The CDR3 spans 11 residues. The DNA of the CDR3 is TGTGCCAGCAGTTTTTCGAATGAGCAGTTCTTC. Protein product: CASSFSNEQFF.

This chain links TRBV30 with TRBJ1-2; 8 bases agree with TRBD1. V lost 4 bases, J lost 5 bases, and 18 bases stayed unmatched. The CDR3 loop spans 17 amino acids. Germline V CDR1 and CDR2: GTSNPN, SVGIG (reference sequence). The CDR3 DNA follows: TGTGCCTGGACCGGACGACAGGGGACGTTGGGACAGTATGGCTACACCTTC. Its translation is CAWTGRQGTLGQYGYTF.

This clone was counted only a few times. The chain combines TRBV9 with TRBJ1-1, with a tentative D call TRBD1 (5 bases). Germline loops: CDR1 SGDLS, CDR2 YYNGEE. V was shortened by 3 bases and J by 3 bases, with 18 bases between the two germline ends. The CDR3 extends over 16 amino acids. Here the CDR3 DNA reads TGTGCCAGCAGCGAAGGGGTGCGGGGAATTGACACTGAAGCTTTCTTT. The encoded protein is CASSEGVRGIDTEAFF. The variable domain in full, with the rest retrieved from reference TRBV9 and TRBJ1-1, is DSGVTQTPKHLITATGQRVTLRCSPRSGDLSVYWYQQSLDQGLQFLIQYYNGEERAKGNILERFSAQQFPDLHSELNLSSLELGDSALYFCASSEGVRGIDTEAFFGQGTRLTVV.

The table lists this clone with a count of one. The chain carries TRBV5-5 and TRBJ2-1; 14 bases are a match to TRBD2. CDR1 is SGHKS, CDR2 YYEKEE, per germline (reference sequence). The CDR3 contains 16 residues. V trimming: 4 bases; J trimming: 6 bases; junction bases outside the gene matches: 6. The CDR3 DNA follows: TGTGCCAGCAGCAAGGGACTAGCGGGAGTAGCCAATGAGCAGTTCTTC. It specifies CASSKGLAGVANEQFF.

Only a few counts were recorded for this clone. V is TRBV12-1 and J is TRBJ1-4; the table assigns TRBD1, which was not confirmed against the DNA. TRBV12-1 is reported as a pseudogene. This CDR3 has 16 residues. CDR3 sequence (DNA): TGTGCCAGCAGCCACCCCCGGGACACTCAAAATGAAAAACTGTTTTTT. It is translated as CASSHPRDTQNEKLFF.

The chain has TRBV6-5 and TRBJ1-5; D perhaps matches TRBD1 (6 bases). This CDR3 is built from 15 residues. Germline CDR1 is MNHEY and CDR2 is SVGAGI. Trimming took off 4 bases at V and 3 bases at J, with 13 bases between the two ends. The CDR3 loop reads CASSFGRGPNQPQHF. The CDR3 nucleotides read TGTGCCAGCAGTTTTGGCAGGGGCCCCAATCAGCCCCAGCATTTT.

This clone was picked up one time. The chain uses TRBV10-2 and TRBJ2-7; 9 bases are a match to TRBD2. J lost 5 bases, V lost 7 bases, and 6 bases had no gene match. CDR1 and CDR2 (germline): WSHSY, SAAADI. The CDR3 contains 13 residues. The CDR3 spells CASKLAGVNEQYF. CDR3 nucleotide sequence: TGCGCCAGCAAATTAGCGGGAGTCAACGAGCAGTACTTC.

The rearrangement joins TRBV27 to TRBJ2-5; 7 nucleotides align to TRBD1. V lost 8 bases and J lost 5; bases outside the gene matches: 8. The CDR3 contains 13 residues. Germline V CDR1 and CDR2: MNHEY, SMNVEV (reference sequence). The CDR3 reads CASADREGETQYF. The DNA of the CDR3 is TGTGCCAGCGCTGACAGGGAAGGGGAGACCCAGTACTTC.

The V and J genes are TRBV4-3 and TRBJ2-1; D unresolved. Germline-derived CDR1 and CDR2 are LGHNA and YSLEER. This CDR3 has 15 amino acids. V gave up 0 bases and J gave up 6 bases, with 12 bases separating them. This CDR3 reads CASSQEPTSGNEQFF. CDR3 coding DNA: TGCGCCAGCAGCCAAGAGCCGACGTCGGGCAATGAGCAGTTCTTC.